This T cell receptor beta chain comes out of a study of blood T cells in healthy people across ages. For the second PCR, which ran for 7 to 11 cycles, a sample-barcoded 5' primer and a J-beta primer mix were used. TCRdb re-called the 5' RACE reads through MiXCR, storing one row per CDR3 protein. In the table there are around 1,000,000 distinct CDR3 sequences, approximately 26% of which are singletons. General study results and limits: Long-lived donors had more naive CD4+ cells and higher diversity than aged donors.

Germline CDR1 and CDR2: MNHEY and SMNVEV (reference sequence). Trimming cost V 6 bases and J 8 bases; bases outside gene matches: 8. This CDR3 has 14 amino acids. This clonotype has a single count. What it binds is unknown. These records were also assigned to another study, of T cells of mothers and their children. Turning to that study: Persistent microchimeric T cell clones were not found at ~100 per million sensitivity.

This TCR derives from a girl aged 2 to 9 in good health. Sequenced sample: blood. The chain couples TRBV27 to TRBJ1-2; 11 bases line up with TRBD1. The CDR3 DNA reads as TGTGCCAGCAGCTCGGACAGGGGGCTGGGCGGCTACACCTTC. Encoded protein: CASSSDRGLGGYTF.